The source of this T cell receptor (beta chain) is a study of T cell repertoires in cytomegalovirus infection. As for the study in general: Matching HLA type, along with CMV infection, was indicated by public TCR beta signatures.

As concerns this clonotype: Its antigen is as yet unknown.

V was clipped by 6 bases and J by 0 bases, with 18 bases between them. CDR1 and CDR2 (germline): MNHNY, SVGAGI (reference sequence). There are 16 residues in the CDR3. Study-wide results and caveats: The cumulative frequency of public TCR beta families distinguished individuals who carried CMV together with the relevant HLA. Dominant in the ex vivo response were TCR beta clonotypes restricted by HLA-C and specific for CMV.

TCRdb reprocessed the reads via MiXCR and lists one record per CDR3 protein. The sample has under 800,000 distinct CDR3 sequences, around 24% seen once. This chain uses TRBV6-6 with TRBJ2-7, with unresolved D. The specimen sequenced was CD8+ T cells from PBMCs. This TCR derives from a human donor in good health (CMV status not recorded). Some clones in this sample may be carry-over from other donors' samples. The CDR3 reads CASSRLPGGASYEQYV. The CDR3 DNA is TGTGCCAGCAGCAGGCTACCAGGCGGAGCCTCCTACGAGCAGTACGTC.